This T cell receptor beta chain was retrieved from a study of T cell repertoires in cytomegalovirus infection. For the study at large: Public TCR beta signatures were indicative of both CMV infection and a matching HLA type.

The study's findings and limits: Accumulated public TCR beta family frequency recognized individuals carrying CMV together with the relevant HLA. Predominance within the ex vivo response was attributable to HLA-C-restricted CMV-specific TCR beta clonotypes.

Many counts were recorded for this clonotype. Its cognate antigen is unknown. TCRdb itself ran the reads through MiXCR, one entry per CDR3 protein. The data contain 200,000 to 250,000 distinct CDR3 sequences, roughly 20% of them seen just once; the ten biggest clones take up roughly 18%. The germline V gene has CDR1 SNHLY and CDR2 FYNNEI. The CDR3 is 16 amino acids. The junction had 10 bases not matched to a gene; V was cut back by 5 bases and J by 2 bases. The chain has TRBV2 and TRBJ1-2, with 8 bases fitting TRBD1. Specimen: CD8+ T cells from PBMCs. This receptor was identified in a human donor in good health (CMV status not recorded). Some clones in this sample may be carry-over from other donors' samples. The CDR3 DNA is TGTGCCAGCAGTTCGGATGGGACAGGAGACAACTATGGCTACACCTTC. Encoded protein: CASSSDGTGDNYGYTF.